The T cell receptor (beta chain) described here comes from a study of tumor-infiltrating lymphocytes in primary liver carcinoma. Concerning this clonotype: This CDR3 fails to terminate in the conserved phenylalanine or tryptophan, so it likely reflects a read error.

The researchers obtained blood RNA from unsorted whole blood and also extracted germline DNA. Starting material of 500 ng total RNA yielded TCR beta cDNA via a constant-region primer. Employing slightly modified ARM-PCR, three nested multiplex PCR rounds were run, and these gave rise to the TCR beta libraries. The first two PCR rounds used TRBV1-TRBV30 primers with a Cbeta primer, 9 to 11 cycles each. TCRdb called the multiplex PCR reads again in MiXCR, with one record for every CDR3 protein. The table lists fewer than 400,000 distinct CDR3 sequences, approximately 65% of them singletons. The CDR3 spans 16 residues. The germline V gene encodes CDR1 SGHAT and CDR2 FQNNGV. The V end lost 1 base, the J end lost 4 bases, and 16 bases lay between the germline ends.

What was sequenced was peripheral blood. This TCR derives from a man aged 35 to 55 with primary liver carcinoma and hepatitis B virus infection. The chain carries TRBV11-2 and TRBJ2-5; tentative D call: TRBD2 (5 bases). The CDR3: CASSLGSSRSGETQYL. The CDR3 DNA reads as TGTGCCAGCAGCTTAGGTTCTAGCAGGAGTGGAGAGACCCAGTACTTA.